This TCR beta chain is drawn from a study of early T cells in non-severe SARS-CoV-2 infection (dated by TCRdb to the early 2020s). For the study in its entirety: Because TCR sequencing was done on bulk RNA from unsorted whole blood, the alpha and beta chains could not be paired. The paper as a whole reports these results and caveats: Matching against VDJdb was skewed toward anti-spike CD8 responses, likely underestimated virus-specific expansions, and missed private and CD4 specificities.

CDR1 MNHNS and CDR2 SASEGT are derived from the germline V gene. Including the terminal cysteine and phenylalanine, the CDR3 comprises 15 residues. The DNA shown is the 45-base CDR3, in frame from base 1. Between the V and J ends, shortened by 2 bases and 5 bases respectively, the junction contains 15 bases. Libraries were made using 5' RACE. Sequencer: NextSeq 500. The TCR library protocol attached unique molecular identifiers to individual cDNA molecules to correct for sequencing error and PCR bias. Both TCR alpha and beta chains were sequenced, and tight co-correlation was observed between alpha and beta sequence abundances in each sample. In the paper's pipeline: Decombinator V4 was used to annotate the V gene, J gene and CDR3 of the TCR sequences. TCRs were defined as expanded if a significant change between any two time points was detected under a Poisson model with p below 0.0001. TCR abundances were normalised to the total number of TCRs sequenced per sample and were expressed as counts per million. TRAV1-2 paired with TRAJ12, TRAJ20 or TRAJ33 defined MAIT TCRs, while TRAV10 paired with TRAJ18 defined iNKT TCRs. VDJdb, accessed 1 November 2021, was searched for CMV, EBV and SARS-CoV-2 annotated TCRs, with TCRs annotated for multiple antigens excluded. Starting from the raw public reads, TCRdb applied fastp trimming at Q25, assembled clones with MiXCR and retained in-frame beta chains. Each entry is one CDR3 protein sequence, shown with its most common DNA and genes. In this record, the V and J calls reflect TCRdb's handling and not the investigators' own analysis. Across this sample there are 75,000 to 80,000 distinct CDR3 sequences, with 11% seen only once. The ten largest clonotypes hold around 11% of the sample.

This clonotype was seen only a few times. Its antigen has not been determined. No much larger clone exists at a distance of one base, and base qualities are not known. Set within a cohort of healthcare workers in London, UK, this nested case-control study involved weekly PCR testing of nasopharyngeal swabs along with blood sampling. Healthcare workers were recruited between 23 and 31 March 2020, during the week of the UK lockdown, and were followed weekly for up to roughly 15 weeks. This TCR was recovered from an adult who was a healthcare worker with PCR-confirmed SARS-CoV-2 infection or an uninfected control (not recorded which). Recombination joined TRBV6-1 with TRBJ1-1; TRBD1 is perhaps the D gene, given 5 matching bases. This specimen was whole blood, taken at baseline. The nucleotide sequence reads TGTGCCAGCAGTGAATCTGCCGGGGGAAGGACTGAAGCTTTCTTT. Translated, it reads CASSESAGGRTEAFF.